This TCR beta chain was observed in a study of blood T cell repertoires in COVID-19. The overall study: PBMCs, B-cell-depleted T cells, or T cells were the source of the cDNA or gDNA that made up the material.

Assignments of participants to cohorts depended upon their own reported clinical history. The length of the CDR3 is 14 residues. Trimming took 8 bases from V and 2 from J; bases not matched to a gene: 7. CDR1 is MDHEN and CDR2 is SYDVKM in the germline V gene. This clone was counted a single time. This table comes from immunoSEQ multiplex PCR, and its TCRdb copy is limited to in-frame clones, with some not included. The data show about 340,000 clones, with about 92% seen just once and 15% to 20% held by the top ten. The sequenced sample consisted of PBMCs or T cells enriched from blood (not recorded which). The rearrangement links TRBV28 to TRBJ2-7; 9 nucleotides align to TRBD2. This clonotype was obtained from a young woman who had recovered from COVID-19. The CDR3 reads CASLSSGNTYEQYF. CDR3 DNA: TGTGCCAGCTTGTCTAGCGGGAACACCTACGAGCAGTACTTC. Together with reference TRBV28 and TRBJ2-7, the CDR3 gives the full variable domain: DVKVTQSSRYLVKRTGEKVFLECVQDMDHENMFWYRQDPGLGLRLIYFSYDVKMKEKGDIPEGYSVSREKKERFSLILESASTNQTSMYLCASLSSGNTYEQYFGPGTRLTVT.